This paragraph covers one T cell receptor beta chain sequence. The specificity of this receptor is unknown. Per-base quality was not reported, and no clone a single base away is much larger than it. This sample is part of a study of T cell responses to AZD1222 COVID-19 vaccine (dated by TCRdb to the early 2020s). Context from the whole study: A total of 230 to 250 trial participants underwent TCR sequencing, of whom approximately 210 received two doses of AZD1222 and around 26 received two doses of the MenACWY control vaccine. Trial participants were enrolled into age subgroups of 18-55, 56-69 and 70-plus years, which contained approximately 150, 28 and 58 TCR-sequenced participants, respectively. The study at large found these results: Conclusions about previously exposed vaccinees are limited because only 6 or 7 AZD1222 recipients were SARS-CoV-2 seropositive at baseline. Participants were mostly white British and included more females than males, and it was suggested by the authors that clonal diversity may have been underestimated. In the small 56-69-year group, the increase in depth fell short of significance, most likely because of low power. Vaccine-associated CD4 TCRs spanned the whole spike protein, with dominant responses in regions 160-218 and 743-854. Because no samples from the day 14 peak response were available, repertoires could be characterized only after the peak T cell response. Epitopes outside the regions mutated in the B.1.351 and B.1.1.7 variants were reportedly recognized by nearly half of the unique spike-specific TCRs. After two AZD1222 doses, spike-specific TCR breadth and depth were significantly higher than at day 0 and than in MenACWY recipients.

The CDR3 regions of human TCRbeta chains were analyzed by immunosequencing. The study's processing was this. TCRs in the repertoires were matched against a reference library of SARS-CoV-2-specific TCRs that had been generated with the MIRA antigen-specificity platform. Breadth was defined as the fraction of unique TCRs that were SARS-CoV-2-associated. Depth was defined as the fraction of total T cells that were SARS-CoV-2-associated. Using the MIRA data, every spike-specific TCR was mapped to the spike region that the TCR reacted to and assigned to either a CD4 or a CD8 class. Log10-transformed breadth and depth values were compared by one-way ANOVA with Sidak's multiple comparisons tests. TCRdb re-hosts the immuneACCESS table, in-frame sequences only. Its copies lack some clones; in the studies checked, an unresolved V gene accounts for under half of them, and the cause for the rest is not known. That table supplies the V and J calls and clone size; D and trimming were determined from the DNA. For this sample the table gives more than 95,000 clones, of which 90% were detected only once. The ten largest clones take up about 4.3% of the sample.

Measured from the cysteine to the phenylalanine, the CDR3 is 16 residues long. Left in the record is the CDR3 DNA by itself, 48 bases read in frame from the first base. CDR1 and CDR2 are read off the germline V gene as SGHAT and FQNNGV. V is pared back by 1 base and J by 1 base, with 13 bases lying between the germline termini. The time point label on this specimen signifies: baseline before first vaccination. The sample's treatment or condition label, decoded: meningococcal conjugate vaccine given as trial control. The vaccinee samples were drawn from two UK trials, COV001 and COV002, one of which was a single-blind randomized controlled phase 2/3 trial testing AZD1222 (ChAdOx1 nCoV-19) in healthy adults. For TCRbeta chain sequencing, PBMC samples from trial participants were taken at day 0 and at day 28 after the second dose.

Recombination joined TRBV11-2 with TRBJ1-2; the D segment cannot be called with confidence. This TCR came from an adult in good health. The sample here was peripheral blood, taken on day 0 of MenACWY control vaccination. The sequence in DNA is TGTGCCAGCAGCTTAGGACGGCAACGGGATAACTATGGCTACACCTTC. Translated, it gives CASSLGRQRDNYGYTF.